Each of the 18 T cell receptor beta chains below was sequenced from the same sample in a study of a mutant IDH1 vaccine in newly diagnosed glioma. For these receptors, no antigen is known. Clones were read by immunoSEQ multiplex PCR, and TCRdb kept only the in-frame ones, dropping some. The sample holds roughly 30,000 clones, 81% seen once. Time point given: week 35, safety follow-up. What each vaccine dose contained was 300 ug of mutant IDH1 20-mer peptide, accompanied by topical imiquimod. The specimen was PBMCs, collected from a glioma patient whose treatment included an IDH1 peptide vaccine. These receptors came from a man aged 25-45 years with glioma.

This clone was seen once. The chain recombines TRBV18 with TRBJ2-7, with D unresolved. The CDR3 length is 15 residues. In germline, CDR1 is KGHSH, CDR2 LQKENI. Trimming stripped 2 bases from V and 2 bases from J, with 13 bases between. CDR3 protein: CASSPIPTPPYEQYF. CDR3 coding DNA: TGTGCCAGCTCACCAATTCCTACTCCTCCCTACGAGCAGTACTTC.

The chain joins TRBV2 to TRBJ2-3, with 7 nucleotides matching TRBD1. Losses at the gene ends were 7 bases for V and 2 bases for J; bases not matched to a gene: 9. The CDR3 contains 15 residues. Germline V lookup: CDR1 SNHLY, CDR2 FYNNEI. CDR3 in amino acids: CASNPWDRLTDTQYF. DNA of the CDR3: TGTGCCAGCAACCCGTGGGACAGACTCACAGATACGCAGTATTTT. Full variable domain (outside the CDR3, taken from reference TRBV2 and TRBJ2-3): EPEVTQTPSHQVTQMGQEVILRCVPISNHLYFYWYRQILGQKVEFLVSFYNNEISEKSEIFDDQFSVERPDGSNFTLKIRSTKLEDSAMYFCASNPWDRLTDTQYFGPGTRLTVL.

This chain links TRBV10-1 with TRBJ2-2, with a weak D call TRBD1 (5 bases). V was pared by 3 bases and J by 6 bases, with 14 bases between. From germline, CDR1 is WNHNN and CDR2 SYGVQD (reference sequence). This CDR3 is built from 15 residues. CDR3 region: CASSEKGPGPGELFF. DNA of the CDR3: TGCGCCAGCAGTGAAAAGGGGCCTGGGCCCGGGGAGCTGTTTTTT.

The CDR3 is CASSISGELFF. CDR3 DNA sequence: TGTGCCAGTAGTATTTCCGGGGAGCTGTTTTTT. J is TRBJ2-2 and V is TRBV19; D is ambiguous. V was trimmed by 3 bases and J by 6 bases, leaving 2 bases between them. Germline values: CDR1 LNHDA, CDR2 SQIVND (reference sequence). This CDR3 is built from 11 residues.

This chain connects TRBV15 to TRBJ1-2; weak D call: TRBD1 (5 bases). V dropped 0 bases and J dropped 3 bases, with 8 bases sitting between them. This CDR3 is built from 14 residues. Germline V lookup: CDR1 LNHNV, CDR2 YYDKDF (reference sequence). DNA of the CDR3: TGTGCCACCAGCAGAGACAGGGAAGACTATGGCTACACCTTC. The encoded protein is CATSRDREDYGYTF.

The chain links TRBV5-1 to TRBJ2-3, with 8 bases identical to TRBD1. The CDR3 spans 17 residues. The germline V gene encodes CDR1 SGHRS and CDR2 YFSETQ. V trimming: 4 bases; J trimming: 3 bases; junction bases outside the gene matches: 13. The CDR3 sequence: CASSLYLSTGVTDTQYF. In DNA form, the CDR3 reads TGCGCCAGCAGCCTGTACCTTTCGACAGGGGTTACAGATACGCAGTATTTT.

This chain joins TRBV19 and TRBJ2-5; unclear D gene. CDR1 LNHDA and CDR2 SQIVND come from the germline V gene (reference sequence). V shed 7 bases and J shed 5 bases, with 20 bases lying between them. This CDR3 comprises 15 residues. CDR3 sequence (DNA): TGTGCCAGTAACCCCTCTTTCGGTATAGGGGAGACCCAGTACTTC. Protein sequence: CASNPSFGIGETQYF. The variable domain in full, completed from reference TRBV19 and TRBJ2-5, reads DGGITQSPKYLFRKEGQNVTLSCEQNLNHDAMYWYRQDPGQGLRLIYYSQIVNDFQKGDIAEGYSVSREKKESFPLTVTSAQKNPTAFYLCASNPSFGIGETQYFGPGTRLLVL.

The CDR3 here is CASRGIYGYEQYF. CDR3 nucleotide sequence: TGTGCCAGCAGAGGGATATACGGTTACGAGCAGTACTTC. V and J are TRBV6-5 and TRBJ2-7; no clear D. Trimming took 6 bases from V and 4 from J, leaving 13 bases between them. The CDR3 runs to 13 residues. CDR1 is MNHEY, CDR2 SVGAGI, per germline.

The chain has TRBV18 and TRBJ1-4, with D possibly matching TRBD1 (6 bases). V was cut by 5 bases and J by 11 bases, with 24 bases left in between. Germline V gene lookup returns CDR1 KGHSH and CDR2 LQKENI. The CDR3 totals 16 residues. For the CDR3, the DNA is TGTGCCAGCTCATCGACAGGCACGGCGGGGGTTATGAAACTGTTTTTT. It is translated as CASSSTGTAGVMKLFF.

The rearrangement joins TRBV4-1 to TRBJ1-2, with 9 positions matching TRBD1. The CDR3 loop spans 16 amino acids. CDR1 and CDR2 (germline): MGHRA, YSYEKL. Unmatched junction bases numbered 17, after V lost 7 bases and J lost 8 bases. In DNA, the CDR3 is TGCGCCAGCAACCAGGACCCGGGACAGGGAAATTTCGGCTACACCTTC. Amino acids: CASNQDPGQGNFGYTF.

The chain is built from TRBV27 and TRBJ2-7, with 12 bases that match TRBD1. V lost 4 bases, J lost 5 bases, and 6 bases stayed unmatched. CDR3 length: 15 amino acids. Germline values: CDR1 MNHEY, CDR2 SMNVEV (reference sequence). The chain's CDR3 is CASSWGTGGNNEQYF. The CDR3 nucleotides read TGTGCCAGCAGTTGGGGGACAGGGGGCAATAACGAGCAGTACTTC.

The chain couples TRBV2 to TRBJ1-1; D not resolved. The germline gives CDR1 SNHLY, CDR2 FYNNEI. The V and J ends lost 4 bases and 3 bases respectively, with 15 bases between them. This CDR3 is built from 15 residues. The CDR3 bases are TGTGCCAGCAGTGGGAAAAGTGGGAGAGACACTGAAGCTTTCTTT. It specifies CASSGKSGRDTEAFF.

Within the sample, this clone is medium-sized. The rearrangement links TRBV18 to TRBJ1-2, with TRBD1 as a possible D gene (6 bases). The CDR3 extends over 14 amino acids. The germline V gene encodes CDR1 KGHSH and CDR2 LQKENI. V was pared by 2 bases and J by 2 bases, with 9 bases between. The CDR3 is CASSPGGPNYGYTF. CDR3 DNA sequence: TGTGCCAGCTCACCAGGGGGCCCCAACTATGGCTACACCTTC.

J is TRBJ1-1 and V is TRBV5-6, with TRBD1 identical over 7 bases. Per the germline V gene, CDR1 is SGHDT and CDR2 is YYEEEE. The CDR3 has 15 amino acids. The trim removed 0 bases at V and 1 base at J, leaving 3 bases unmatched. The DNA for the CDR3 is TGTGCCAGCAGCTTGGGTGGGACAGCGAACACTGAAGCTTTCTTT. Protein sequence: CASSLGGTANTEAFF.

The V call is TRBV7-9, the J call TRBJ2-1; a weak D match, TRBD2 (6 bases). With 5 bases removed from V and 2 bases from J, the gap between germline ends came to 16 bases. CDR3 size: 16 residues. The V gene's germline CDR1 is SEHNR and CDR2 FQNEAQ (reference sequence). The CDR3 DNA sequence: TGTGCCAGCAGCCTGAGGGCTGGCGGGACCTACAATGAGCAGTTCTTC. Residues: CASSLRAGGTYNEQFF.

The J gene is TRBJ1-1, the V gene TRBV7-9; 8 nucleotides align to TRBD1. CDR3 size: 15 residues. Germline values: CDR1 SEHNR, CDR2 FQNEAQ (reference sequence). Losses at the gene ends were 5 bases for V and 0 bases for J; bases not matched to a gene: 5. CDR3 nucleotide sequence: TGTGCCAGCAGCCGACAGGGGACAATGAACACTGAAGCTTTCTTT. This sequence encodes CASSRQGTMNTEAFF.

DNA of the CDR3: TGTGCCAGCAGCTTCCGCCGGTATAGCAATCAGCCCCAGCATTTT. It translates to CASSFRRYSNQPQHF. J is TRBJ1-5 and V is TRBV5-8; D remains ambiguous. V lost 2 bases and J 0 bases, leaving 9 bases between the germline ends. There are 15 residues in the CDR3. Germline V gene sequence: CDR1 SGHTS, CDR2 YDEGEE.

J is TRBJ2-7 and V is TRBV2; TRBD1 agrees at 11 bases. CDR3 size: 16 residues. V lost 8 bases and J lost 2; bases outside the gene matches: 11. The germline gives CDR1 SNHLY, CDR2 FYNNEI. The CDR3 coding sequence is TGTGCCAGCGGGACAGGGGGTCGTCGGAGGACCTACGAGCAGTACTTC. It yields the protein CASGTGGRRRTYEQYF.